The next 7 T cell receptor beta chains were all read from a single sample in a study of blood T cells in healthy people across ages. A J-beta primer mix and a sample-barcoded 5' primer were used in a second PCR of about 7 to 12 cycles. TCRdb redid the calling of the 5' RACE reads with MiXCR, one entry per CDR3 protein. Of 800,000 to 950,000 distinct CDR3 sequences in the sample, 25% to 30% are singletons; the top ten hold roughly a tenth. The same sample was also used in a study of T cells of mothers and their children.

The sequenced material came from blood. Receptor source: a woman in her forties in good health.

This clonotype was picked up many times. The chain carries TRBV4-3 and TRBJ2-5; the D gene could be TRBD1 or TRBD2 (5 bases each). The CDR3 has 13 amino acids. Germline-derived CDR1 and CDR2 are LGHNA and YSLEER. V shed 3 bases and J shed 8 bases, with 13 bases lying between them. This CDR3 reads CASSQGFGGTQYF. The CDR3 DNA reads TGCGCCAGCAGCCAGGGTTTTGGGGGTACCCAGTACTTC.

This clonotype was seen only a few times. The rearrangement joins TRBV4-1 to TRBJ2-7; no definite D call. The CDR3 sequence is 13 residues long. CDR1 is MGHRA, CDR2 YSYEKL, per germline. Deletions cut 4 bases from V and 6 bases from J, with 13 bases between. The chain's CDR3 is CASSPGRAPEQYF. The CDR3 DNA is TGCGCCAGCAGCCCTGGACGGGCTCCCGAGCAGTACTTC.

In this sample, this clonotype turned up many times. This chain links TRBV7-2 with TRBJ2-1; the D gene is possibly TRBD2 (6 bases). Germline V gene data show CDR1 as SGHTA and CDR2 as FQGNSA. The CDR3 runs 15 residues. V was trimmed by 0 bases and J by 10 bases, leaving 16 bases between them. In DNA form, the CDR3 reads TGTGCCAGCAGCTTAGCGTTACTAGCTGCCGACGAGCAGTTCTTC. It yields the protein CASSLALLAADEQFF.

This clonotype was seen repeatedly, ten times or more. This chain joins TRBV28 and TRBJ2-5; TRBD2 is a possible D gene (5 bases). The CDR3 length is 15 residues. Germline V gene data show CDR1 as MDHEN and CDR2 as SYDVKM. With 2 bases removed from V and 5 bases from J, the gap between germline ends came to 15 bases. Here the CDR3 reads CASSLMKPGEETQYF. The CDR3 bases are TGTGCCAGCAGTTTAATGAAGCCTGGGGAGGAGACCCAGTACTTC.

V and J are TRBV5-6 and TRBJ1-2; D ambiguous. Germline V gene lookup returns CDR1 SGHDT and CDR2 YYEEEE. V shed 4 bases and J shed 8 bases, with 18 bases lying between them. This CDR3 contains 14 residues. In DNA form, the CDR3 reads TGTGCCAGCAGCCCGGACGGCCGGGTGTTAGGCTACACCTTC. Protein product: CASSPDGRVLGYTF.

In this sample, this clonotype turned up a few times. A much bigger clone sits one base away, suggesting this may be a read error. The V gene is TRBV7-2, the J gene TRBJ2-7; 8 positions agree with TRBD2. Trimming removed 1 base from V and 5 bases from J; junction bases left unmatched: 13. The CDR3 is 17 residues long. CDR1 is SGHTA, CDR2 FQGNSA, per germline. The CDR3 loop reads CASSLGGLTGGPHEQYF. For the CDR3, the DNA is TGTGCCAGCAGCTTAGGTGGACTAACGGGGGGGCCCCACGAGCAGTACTTC.

This clonotype occurred many times. V and J are TRBV7-9 and TRBJ2-7, with D possibly matching TRBD1 (5 bases). Germline CDR1 SEHNR, CDR2 FQNEAQ (reference sequence). This CDR3 comprises 16 residues. With 2 bases removed from V and 0 bases from J, the gap between germline ends came to 14 bases. In nucleotides, the CDR3 is TGTGCCAGCAGCTTATTAGTAACAGGCAGCTCCTACGAGCAGTACTTC. As protein: CASSLLVTGSSYEQYF.